This TCR beta chain originates from a study of blood T cells in healthy people across ages. This CDR3 comprises 13 residues. CDR1 is LGHNA and CDR2 is YSLEER in the germline V gene. Primers used in a second PCR of roughly 6 to 12 cycles were a sample-barcoded 5' primer and a J-beta primer mix. TCRdb ran MiXCR on the 5' RACE reads and lists one entry per CDR3 protein. The repertoire consists of some 760,000 distinct CDR3 sequences, with around 25% occurring once and the leading ten covering approximately 3.7%. On this clonotype itself: The junction departs from germline at one end; a sequencing error may be responsible.

The extraction recovered at least 5.5 micrograms of total RNA per sample. Another study also made use of these data, one on T cells of mothers and their children. That report adds: RNA extracted was entirely used for cDNA synthesis, 1.5 ug per 15 ul.

This TCR was recovered from a boy aged 5-17 years in good health. The chain joins TRBV4-3 to TRBJ2-4; possibly TRBD1 for D (6 bases). Sequencing was carried out using blood. The CDR3 DNA follows: TGCGCCAGCAGCCAAGAGGACAGAAACATTCAGCACTTC. Translated: CASSQEDRNIQHF.